This T cell receptor beta chain originates from a study of blood T cell repertoires in COVID-19. The overall study: Material from acute and convalescent COVID-19 was sourced from the United States, Italy and Spain. T cells, B-cell-depleted T cells, or PBMCs provided the cDNA or gDNA that served as material.

V was shortened by 1 base and J by 3 bases, with 10 bases between the two germline ends. Germline V gives CDR1 MNHEY, CDR2 SMNVEV (reference sequence). This CDR3 is built from 16 residues. Libraries were prepared by immunoSEQ multiplex PCR; TCRdb keeps only in-frame clonotypes and omits some of them. The top ten clones hold 9.7% of a sample with about 210,000 clones, roughly 84% of them seen once. The V call is TRBV27, the J call TRBJ1-6, with D uncertain. This clonotype was obtained from a man aged 45-65 years with active or convalescent COVID-19. The sample comprised peripheral blood. The CDR3, as DNA: TGTGCCAGCAGTTTATATGTGGGCCTCTATAATTCACCCCTCCACTTT. This codes for CASSLYVGLYNSPLHF.